These 15 T cell receptor beta chains were all obtained from the same sample, sequenced in a study of Ad26.COV2.S vaccination and SARS-CoV-2 variants. Treatment specified: around 19 received Ad26.COV2.S at low or high dose, single or two shots; a few received placebo; per-sample allocation not given. Sampling was performed 63 days after the first vaccine or placebo injection. Measured with immunoSEQ multiplex PCR; TCRdb has only the in-frame clones, and not every one. This table holds fewer than 600,000 clones, nearly 90% found once. This material consisted of peripheral blood, taken in a trial of Ad26.COV2.S vaccine versus placebo. Receptors were obtained from a person aged 18-65 years who received the Ad26.COV2.S COVID-19 vaccine or a placebo.

The rearrangement links TRBV7-9 to TRBJ1-1; weak D call: TRBD1 (6 bases). Germline lookup yields CDR1 SEHNR and CDR2 FQNEAQ (reference sequence). The CDR3 runs to 13 residues. Trimming removed 5 bases from V and 1 base from J, with 8 bases in between. The CDR3 protein is CASSMDRNTEAFF. CDR3 nucleotides: TGTGCCAGCAGCATGGACAGGAACACTGAAGCTTTCTTT.

This chain connects TRBV28 to TRBJ2-1; D is tentatively TRBD1 or TRBD2 (5 bases each). This CDR3 is built from 15 residues. V dropped 5 bases and J dropped 7 bases, with 18 bases sitting between them. CDR1 and CDR2 from the germline V gene are MDHEN and SYDVKM. The CDR3 nucleotides read TGTGCCAGCAGTCCCGGGACGCCAGGTAGGAATGAGCAGTTCTTC. Encoded protein: CASSPGTPGRNEQFF. Full variable domain (outside the CDR3, taken from reference TRBV28 and TRBJ2-1): DVKVTQSSRYLVKRTGEKVFLECVQDMDHENMFWYRQDPGLGLRLIYFSYDVKMKEKGDIPEGYSVSREKKERFSLILESASTNQTSMYLCASSPGTPGRNEQFFGPGTRLTVL.

This clone was counted once. This chain connects TRBV28 to TRBJ2-1; D gene unclear. V was shortened by 4 bases and J by 6 bases, with 10 bases between the two germline ends. CDR3 length: 13 residues. Germline CDR1 and CDR2: MDHEN and SYDVKM. CDR3 nucleotides: TGTGCCAGCAGTTACAGAGTTAGCAATGAGCAGTTCTTC. It yields the protein CASSYRVSNEQFF. Complete variable domain (other parts from reference TRBV28 and TRBJ2-1): DVKVTQSSRYLVKRTGEKVFLECVQDMDHENMFWYRQDPGLGLRLIYFSYDVKMKEKGDIPEGYSVSREKKERFSLILESASTNQTSMYLCASSYRVSNEQFFGPGTRLTVL.

The V gene is TRBV2, the J gene TRBJ2-3; possible D gene TRBD2, 6 bases. The germline CDR1 and CDR2 sequences are SNHLY and FYNNEI. CDR3 length equals 13 residues. The ends were cut back, 3 bases at V and 3 bases at J, with 7 bases in the middle. The CDR3 coding sequence is TGTGCCAGCAGTGATCGGGGGACAGATACGCAGTATTTT. The encoded protein is CASSDRGTDTQYF.

V gene TRBV18 combines with J gene TRBJ1-2; 7 nucleotides align to TRBD1. Germline CDR1 and CDR2: KGHSH and LQKENI. The V and J ends lost 8 bases and 7 bases, in that order; junction bases with no gene match: 10. CDR3 length: 13 residues. The CDR3 DNA sequence: TGTGCCAGCCAAAGAACAGGGGTTGCTGGCTACACCTTC. Residues: CASQRTGVAGYTF. The variable domain in full, with the rest retrieved from reference TRBV18 and TRBJ1-2, is NAGVMQNPRHLVRRRGQEARLRCSPMKGHSHVYWYRQLPEEGLKFMVYLQKENIIDESGMPKERFSAEFPKEGPSILRIQQVVRGDSAAYFCASQRTGVAGYTFGSGTRLTVV.

The sample holds one count of this clone. This chain uses TRBV11-2 with TRBJ1-5; 7 positions match TRBD1. The trim removed 5 bases at V and 7 bases at J, leaving 8 bases unmatched. Germline CDR1 reads SGHAT; CDR2 reads FQNNGV. The CDR3 runs 14 residues. The CDR3 region is CASSPTGDGQPQHF. CDR3 nucleotides: TGTGCCAGCAGCCCAACAGGGGACGGGCAGCCCCAGCATTTT.

V usage is TRBV6-6 and J usage is TRBJ2-5; TRBD1 might be the D (6 bases). V was clipped by 2 bases and J by 4 bases, with 14 bases between them. Germline V gene data show CDR1 as MNHNY and CDR2 as SVGAGI (reference sequence). This CDR3 has 15 residues. The DNA for the CDR3 is TGTGCCAGCAGTTACCAACAGGGTCTCGGAGAGACCCAGTACTTC. As protein: CASSYQQGLGETQYF.

The V gene is TRBV29-1, the J gene TRBJ1-5; 7 bases match TRBD1. The CDR3 totals 13 residues. Germline V gene sequence: CDR1 SQVTM, CDR2 ANQGSEA. J was trimmed by 3 bases and V by 4 bases; bases with no gene match: 3. The CDR3: CSVGQGSNQPQHF. Here the CDR3 DNA reads TGCAGCGTTGGACAGGGTTCCAATCAGCCCCAGCATTTT.

This chain connects TRBV9 to TRBJ2-1; 7 positions agree with TRBD2. In germline, CDR1 is SGDLS, CDR2 YYNGEE. There are 16 residues in the CDR3. V shed 0 bases, J shed 2 bases, and the junction held 5 bases outside the gene matches. The DNA of the CDR3 is TGTGCCAGCAGCGTAGCTGGTAGCGGGCCCTACAATGAGCAGTTCTTC. Residues: CASSVAGSGPYNEQFF.

The V and J genes are TRBV29-1 and TRBJ2-5, with 7 bases lining up with TRBD1. With V trimmed by 1 base and J by 1 base, 6 bases remained unmatched. The CDR3 spans 15 residues. The V gene's germline CDR1 is SQVTM and CDR2 ANQGSEA. The chain's CDR3 is CSVEGVGGTQETQYF. In DNA, the CDR3 is TGCAGCGTTGAAGGCGTAGGGGGCACCCAAGAGACCCAGTACTTC.

This chain connects TRBV25-1 to TRBJ1-1; a weak D match, TRBD1 (6 bases). The length of the CDR3 is 15 residues. The V gene lost 1 base and the J gene lost 7 bases, with 16 bases spanning the gap. CDR1 is MGHDK and CDR2 is SYGVNS in the germline V gene. The CDR3 region has the DNA TGTGCCAGCAGTGAATCAGGGGAGGGGGGCATTGAAGCTTTCTTT. It encodes CASSESGEGGIEAFF.

The chain has TRBV19 and TRBJ2-7; tentative D call: TRBD1 (6 bases). This CDR3 has 13 residues. V was pared by 7 bases and J by 5 bases, with 15 bases between. The germline V gene has CDR1 LNHDA and CDR2 SQIVND (reference sequence). The CDR3 nucleotides are TGTGCCAGTAAGGCGACAGGTGGCCACGAGCAGTACTTC. Protein product: CASKATGGHEQYF.

V usage is TRBV13 and J usage is TRBJ2-5, with 8 bases that match TRBD2. Trimming cost V 5 bases and J 5 bases; bases outside gene matches: 10. The CDR3 consists of 15 residues. The germline V gene encodes CDR1 PRHDT and CDR2 FYEKMQ (reference sequence). DNA for the CDR3: TGTGCCAGCAGCGACCCCGGGACTAGGGGCGAGACCCAGTACTTC. Its protein is CASSDPGTRGETQYF.

The rearrangement uses TRBV28 and TRBJ2-2, with D hard to call. V lost 3 bases, J lost 7 bases, and 15 bases lay in between. This CDR3 is built from 15 residues. The germline gives CDR1 MDHEN, CDR2 SYDVKM. The CDR3 is CASSFSGLGGGELFF. DNA of the CDR3: TGTGCCAGCAGTTTCTCTGGGTTGGGCGGCGGGGAGCTGTTTTTT.

J is TRBJ2-7 and V is TRBV7-9; 8 bases fit TRBD2. Trimming cost V 3 bases and J 1 base; bases outside gene matches: 8. Germline CDR1 SEHNR, CDR2 FQNEAQ (reference sequence). The length of the CDR3 is 16 residues. The CDR3 bases are TGTGCCAGCAGCTTGACCGGGACTAGAGGATCCTACGAGCAGTACTTC. Its protein is CASSLTGTRGSYEQYF.